This T cell receptor beta chain was sequenced during a study of technical replicates of blood from a handful of donors. Measured with immunoSEQ multiplex PCR; TCRdb has only the in-frame clones, and not every one. The data show some 91,000 clones, with approximately 94% seen just once and 0.22% held by the top ten. V lost 5 bases to trimming and J lost 0 bases, with 9 bases between them. The CDR3 is made up of 14 amino acids. The germline V gene has CDR1 MNHEY and CDR2 SVGAGI. Sequencing was carried out using T cells isolated from PBMCs. The chain joins TRBV6-5 to TRBJ2-3; a weak D match, TRBD1 (5 bases). This TCR derives from a human donor in good health. CDR3 DNA: TGTGCCAGCAGTAGGGGATACAGCACAGATACGCAGTATTTT. Translated, it gives CASSRGYSTDTQYF.